This entry lists 21 T cell receptor beta chains sequenced from one sample in a study of blood T cell repertoires in COVID-19. Using immunoSEQ multiplex PCR, the repertoire was profiled, and TCRdb retains in-frame clones only, with some absent. The sample has 150,000 to 200,000 clones, roughly 80% seen once. The sample was PBMCs or T cells enriched from blood (not recorded which). These receptors were collected from a man aged 45-65 years who had recovered from COVID-19.

By proportion, this clone is large. The chain couples TRBV7-9 to TRBJ2-7; 9 positions match TRBD1. The V segment lost 3 bases and the J segment 3 bases; nucleotides outside the gene matches: 6. This CDR3 is built from 15 residues. Germline assignment: CDR1 SEHNR and CDR2 FQNEAQ (reference sequence). The CDR3 reads CASSLGDRVIYEQYF. The CDR3 DNA follows: TGTGCCAGCAGCTTGGGGGACAGGGTTATCTACGAGCAGTACTTC.

The rearrangement links TRBV28 to TRBJ1-2; 10 nucleotides agree with TRBD1. Per the germline V gene, CDR1 is MDHEN and CDR2 is SYDVKM. Trimming at V came to 5 bases and at J to 4 bases, leaving 10 bases not matched to a gene. There are 16 residues in the CDR3. The chain's CDR3 is CASSRGTGAVGYGYTF. The CDR3 nucleotides are TGTGCCAGCAGTCGGGGGACAGGGGCGGTCGGCTATGGCTACACCTTC.

V gene TRBV27 combines with J gene TRBJ1-2; TRBD1 matches at 9 bases. V shed 3 bases, J shed 4 bases, and the junction held 0 bases outside the gene matches. Germline V gene data show CDR1 as MNHEY and CDR2 as SMNVEV (reference sequence). CDR3 length: 13 residues. The CDR3 DNA sequence: TGTGCCAGCAGTTTGACAGGGGGCTATGGCTACACCTTC. Amino acids: CASSLTGGYGYTF.

The rearrangement uses TRBV9 and TRBJ2-2; the D is unclear. From germline, CDR1 is SGDLS and CDR2 YYNGEE. V lost 4 bases and J lost 0, with 10 bases in between. CDR3 length equals 15 residues. The CDR3 reads CASSPAAANTGELFF. CDR3 nucleotides: TGTGCCAGCAGCCCGGCGGCAGCGAACACCGGGGAGCTGTTTTTT.

J is TRBJ2-1 and V is TRBV11-2; 9 bases agree with TRBD2. CDR3 length: 16 amino acids. The V segment lost 5 bases and the J segment 7 bases; nucleotides outside the gene matches: 12. Per germline, CDR1 SGHAT and CDR2 FQNNGV. In nucleotides, the CDR3 is TGTGCCAGCAGCGAACCAGCGGGGGGCCGTTGGAATGAGCAGTTCTTC. This translates into CASSEPAGGRWNEQFF. The full variable domain, completed using reference TRBV11-2 and TRBJ2-1, is EAGVAQSPRYKIIEKRQSVAFWCNPISGHATLYWYQQILGQGPKLLIQFQNNGVVDDSQLPKDRFSAERLKGVDSTLKIQPAKLEDSAVYLCASSEPAGGRWNEQFFGPGTRLTVL.

The rearrangement joins TRBV18 to TRBJ2-7, with D possibly being TRBD1 (6 bases). The ends were cut back, 2 bases at V and 0 bases at J, with 14 bases in the middle. The CDR3 totals 16 residues. The germline V gene encodes CDR1 KGHSH and CDR2 LQKENI. CDR3 DNA sequence: TGTGCCAGCTCACCATTGGAAGGACAGAGCTCCTACGAGCAGTACTTC. This codes for CASSPLEGQSSYEQYF. The variable domain in full, with the rest retrieved from reference TRBV18 and TRBJ2-7, is NAGVMQNPRHLVRRRGQEARLRCSPMKGHSHVYWYRQLPEEGLKFMVYLQKENIIDESGMPKERFSAEFPKEGPSILRIQQVVRGDSAAYFCASSPLEGQSSYEQYFGPGTRLTVT.

The chain carries TRBV12-3 or TRBV12-4 and TRBJ1-2; D unclear. This CDR3 comprises 13 residues. V gave up 3 bases and J gave up 2 bases, with 7 bases separating them. Here the CDR3 DNA reads TGTGCCAGCAGTTTTAGGGAGAACTATGGCTACACCTTC. Protein product: CASSFRENYGYTF.

The gene calls are TRBV20-1 and TRBJ2-4; the match to TRBD1 covers 7 bases. Germline values: CDR1 DFQATT, CDR2 SNEGSKA (reference sequence). The CDR3 contains 15 residues. With V trimmed by 3 bases and J by 2 bases, 7 bases remained unmatched. The CDR3 sequence: CSASAPRGSKNIQYF. In nucleotides, the CDR3 is TGCAGTGCTAGTGCCCCCAGGGGGTCCAAAAACATTCAGTACTTC.

The chain joins TRBV6-5 to TRBJ2-3; 7 nucleotides agree with TRBD2. Germline V lookup: CDR1 MNHEY, CDR2 SVGAGI. The CDR3 has 15 residues. Trimming removed 10 bases from V and 0 bases from J; junction bases left unmatched: 10. The CDR3 coding sequence is TGTGCCACCTCTCGGGACTACGCTAGCACAGATACGCAGTATTTT. This gives the protein CATSRDYASTDTQYF.

This rearrangement joins TRBV24-1 to TRBJ2-7; 10 bases fit TRBD1. CDR1 is KGHDR and CDR2 is SFDVKD in the germline V gene. With V trimmed by 7 bases and J by 0 bases, 5 bases remained unmatched. CDR3 length: 15 amino acids. The CDR3 sequence: CATSPGTGASYEQYF. The CDR3 region has the DNA TGTGCCACCAGCCCCGGGACAGGGGCCTCCTACGAGCAGTACTTC.

Note on this clone: The sample holds other DNA sequences that translate to the same CDR3. This chain links TRBV2 with TRBJ1-5; TRBD1 matches at 7 bases. Trimming at V came to 6 bases and at J to 1 base, leaving 6 bases not matched to a gene. Germline V lookup: CDR1 SNHLY, CDR2 FYNNEI. This CDR3 region has 15 residues. Here the CDR3 DNA reads TGTGCCAGCAGGCGCGAACAGGGGAGCAATCAGCCCCAGCATTTT. The encoded protein is CASRREQGSNQPQHF.

The chain couples TRBV7-2 to TRBJ1-3; D is uncertain. V was shortened by 1 base and J by 0 bases, with 7 bases between the two germline ends. Germline-derived CDR1 and CDR2 are SGHTA and FQGNSA. The CDR3 spans 15 residues. CDR3 protein: CASSLVPLSGNTIYF. In DNA form, the CDR3 reads TGTGCCAGCAGCTTAGTTCCCCTCTCTGGAAACACCATATATTTT. Filled out from reference TRBV7-2 and TRBJ1-3, the complete variable domain reads GAGVSQSPSNKVTEKGKDVELRCDPISGHTALYWYRQSLGQGLEFLIYFQGNSAPDKSGLPSDRFSAERTGGSVSTLTIQRTQQEDSAVYLCASSLVPLSGNTIYFGEGSWLTVV.

The gene calls are TRBV4-1 and TRBJ1-2; D uncertain. Trimming stripped 0 bases from V and 7 bases from J, with 15 bases between. The CDR3 sequence is 15 residues long. The germline gives CDR1 MGHRA, CDR2 YSYEKL. DNA for the CDR3: TGCGCCAGCAGCCAAGAGGGTCACCCTAGGAGTGGCTACACCTTC. This encodes CASSQEGHPRSGYTF.

The rearrangement links TRBV5-1 to TRBJ1-5; D possibly corresponds to TRBD1 (5 bases). Trimming removed 4 bases from V and 2 bases from J, with 10 bases in between. This CDR3 contains 14 residues. Germline V gene sequence: CDR1 SGHRS, CDR2 YFSETQ. CDR3 sequence (DNA): TGCGCCAGCAGCCCGGGAGGGGGCAATCAGCCCCAGCATTTT. It codes for CASSPGGGNQPQHF.

This chain connects TRBV28 to TRBJ2-1; D is possibly TRBD2 (6 bases). Germline lookup yields CDR1 MDHEN and CDR2 SYDVKM. This CDR3 comprises 13 residues. CDR3 protein: CASGGLPHNEQFF. The CDR3 nucleotides are TGTGCAAGCGGAGGGCTACCTCACAATGAGCAGTTCTTC. Looking up the rest from reference TRBV28 and TRBJ2-1 gives the full variable domain: DVKVTQSSRYLVKRTGEKVFLECVQDMDHENMFWYRQDPGLGLRLIYFSYDVKMKEKGDIPEGYSVSREKKERFSLILESASTNQTSMYLCASGGLPHNEQFFGPGTRLTVL.

The chain joins TRBV10-2 to TRBJ2-1; no firm D call. The CDR3 has 13 residues. The germline V gene has CDR1 WSHSY and CDR2 SAAADI. V lost 4 bases, J lost 4 bases, and 8 bases lay in between. The CDR3 bases are TGCGCCAGCAGTGCACAGCAATACAATGAGCAGTTCTTC. It encodes CASSAQQYNEQFF.

The chain is built from TRBV7-9 and TRBJ1-4; 7 bases map to TRBD1. The CDR3 is made up of 15 amino acids. Trimming at V came to 5 bases and at J to 8 bases, leaving 11 bases not matched to a gene. The V gene's germline CDR1 is SEHNR and CDR2 FQNEAQ (reference sequence). The CDR3 DNA reads TGTGCCAGCAGCCCCTGGGACAGCTTAAGGGAAAAACTGTTTTTT. Amino acids: CASSPWDSLREKLFF.

The chain has TRBV19 and TRBJ1-3; the D gene is possibly TRBD1 (6 bases). Looked up from germline, CDR1 is LNHDA and CDR2 is SQIVND (reference sequence). CDR3 length equals 13 residues. V was shortened by 9 bases and J by 2 bases, with 11 bases between the two germline ends. The DNA for the CDR3 is TGTGCCAGCATATGGGGGCCTGGAAACACCATATATTTT. Protein product: CASIWGPGNTIYF.

The chain has TRBV2 and TRBJ1-2; TRBD1 agrees at 9 bases. The V gene end was trimmed by 6 bases and the J gene end by 4 bases; junction bases not matched to a gene: 3. The CDR3 is made up of 13 amino acids. Germline lookup yields CDR1 SNHLY and CDR2 FYNNEI. In nucleotides, the CDR3 is TGTGCCAGCAGCGGGGACAGGGCCTATGGCTACACCTTC. It yields the protein CASSGDRAYGYTF.

V usage is TRBV6-5 and J usage is TRBJ2-1, with TRBD2 matching over 12 bases. The germline V gene encodes CDR1 MNHEY and CDR2 SVGAGI. The CDR3 has 14 amino acids. V gave up 8 bases and J gave up 6 bases; unmatched junction bases: 5. CDR3 in DNA: TGTGCCAGCTCCGGACTAGCGGGGCTCAATGAGCAGTTCTTC. Residues: CASSGLAGLNEQFF.

The chain recombines TRBV7-8 with TRBJ1-2; 7 bases agree with TRBD1. Per the germline V gene, CDR1 is SGHVS and CDR2 is FQNEAQ. The length of the CDR3 is 13 residues. Trimming took 5 bases from V and 2 from J; bases not matched to a gene: 2. The CDR3 protein is CASSQGQNYGYTF. The CDR3 DNA sequence: TGTGCCAGCAGCCAGGGACAGAACTATGGCTACACCTTC.